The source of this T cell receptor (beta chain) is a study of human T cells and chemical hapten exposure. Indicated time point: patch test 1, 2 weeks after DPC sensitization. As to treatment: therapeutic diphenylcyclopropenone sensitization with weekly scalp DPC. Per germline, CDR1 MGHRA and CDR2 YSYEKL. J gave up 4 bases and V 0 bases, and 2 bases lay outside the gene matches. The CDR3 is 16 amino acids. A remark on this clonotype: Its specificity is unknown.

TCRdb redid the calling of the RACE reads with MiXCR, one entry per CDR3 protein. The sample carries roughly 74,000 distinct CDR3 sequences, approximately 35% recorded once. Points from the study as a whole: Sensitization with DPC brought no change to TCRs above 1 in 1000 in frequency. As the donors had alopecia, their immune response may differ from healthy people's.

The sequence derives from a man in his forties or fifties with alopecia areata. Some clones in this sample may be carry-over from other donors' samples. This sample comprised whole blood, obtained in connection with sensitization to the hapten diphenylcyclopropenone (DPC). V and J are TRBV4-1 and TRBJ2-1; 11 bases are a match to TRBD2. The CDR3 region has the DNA TGCGCCAGCAGCCAAGAACTAGCGGGAGTTTACAATGAGCAGTTCTTC. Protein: CASSQELAGVYNEQFF.